This record looks at one T cell receptor (beta chain) sequence and its context. These data come from a study of blood T cell repertoires in COVID-19. Overall study context: Both acute and convalescent COVID-19 samples were obtained from the United States, Italy and Spain. Sample material is recorded as cDNA or gDNA derived from T cells, B-cell-depleted T cells, or PBMCs.

Germline assignment: CDR1 MNHEY and CDR2 SVGAGI. The V gene lost 10 bases and the J gene lost 4 bases, with 16 bases spanning the gap. The CDR3 contains 13 residues. Measured with immunoSEQ multiplex PCR; TCRdb has only the in-frame clones, and not every one. This sample has 55,000 to 60,000 clones, with approximately 88% found just once. Source material: peripheral blood. The V call is TRBV6-5, the J call TRBJ1-2; D not certain. The sequence came from a man between 65 and 79 years old with active COVID-19. CDR3 in DNA: TGTGCCACCGCAATGGCCTCCCCCTATGGCTACACCTTC. Its translation is CATAMASPYGYTF.